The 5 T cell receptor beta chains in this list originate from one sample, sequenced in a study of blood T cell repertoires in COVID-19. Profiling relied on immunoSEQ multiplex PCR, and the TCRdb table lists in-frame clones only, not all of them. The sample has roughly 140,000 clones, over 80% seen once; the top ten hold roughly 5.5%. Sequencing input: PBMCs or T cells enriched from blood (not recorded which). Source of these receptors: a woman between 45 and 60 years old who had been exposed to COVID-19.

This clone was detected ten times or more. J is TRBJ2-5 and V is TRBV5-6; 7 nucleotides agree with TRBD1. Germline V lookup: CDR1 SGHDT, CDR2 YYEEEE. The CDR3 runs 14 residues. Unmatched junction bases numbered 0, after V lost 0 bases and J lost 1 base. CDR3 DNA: TGTGCCAGCAGCTTGGGACAGGGCCAAGAGACCCAGTACTTC. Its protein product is CASSLGQGQETQYF.

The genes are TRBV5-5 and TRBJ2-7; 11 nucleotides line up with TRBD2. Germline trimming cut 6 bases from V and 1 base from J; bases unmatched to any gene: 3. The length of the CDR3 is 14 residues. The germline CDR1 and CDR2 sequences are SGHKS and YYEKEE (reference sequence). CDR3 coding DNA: TGTGCCAGCACCGGGACTAGCGGTTCCTACGAGCAGTACTTC. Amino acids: CASTGTSGSYEQYF.

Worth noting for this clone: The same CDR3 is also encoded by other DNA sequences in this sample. The CDR3 sequence: CASSYTGGSHEQYF. Written as DNA, the CDR3 is TGCGCCAGCAGCTATACAGGGGGGTCCCACGAGCAGTACTTC. V and J are TRBV5-1 and TRBJ2-7; TRBD1 agrees at 8 bases. This CDR3 is 14 amino acids long. V lost 3 bases, J lost 5 bases, and 7 bases stayed unmatched. Germline V gene data show CDR1 as SGHRS and CDR2 as YFSETQ.

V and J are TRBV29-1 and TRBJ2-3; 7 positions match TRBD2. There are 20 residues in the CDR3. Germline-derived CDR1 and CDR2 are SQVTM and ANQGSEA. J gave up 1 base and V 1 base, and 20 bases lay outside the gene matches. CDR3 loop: CSVEAPLGTNLPVGTDTQYF. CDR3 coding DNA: TGCAGCGTTGAAGCCCCCCTCGGGACTAATCTACCGGTCGGCACAGATACGCAGTATTTT.

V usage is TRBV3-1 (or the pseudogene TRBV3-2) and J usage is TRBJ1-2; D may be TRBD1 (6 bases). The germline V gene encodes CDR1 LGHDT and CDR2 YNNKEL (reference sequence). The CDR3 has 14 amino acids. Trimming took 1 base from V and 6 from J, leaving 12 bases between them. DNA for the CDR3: TGTGCCAGCAGCCAAGGACAGGTTAGCAATGGCTACACCTTC. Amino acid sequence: CASSQGQVSNGYTF.